The 13 T cell receptor beta chains presented below share a single source sample, sequenced in a study of PD-1 blockade in classical Hodgkin lymphoma. TCRdb keeps only in-frame clones here, not all; method: immunoSEQ multiplex PCR. The profile shows some 95,000 clones, 89% of them singletons. Every patient experienced relapse after autologous stem cell transplantation, and brentuximab vedotin exposure varied. Material: peripheral blood mononuclear cells (PBMCs), obtained before the second cycle of nivolumab. All receptors come from a human donor with classical Hodgkin lymphoma.

This clone was seen a handful of times. CDR3 coding DNA: TGTGCCAGCAGCTTAGATGGGGGCAGGGAACAGCCCCAGCATTTT. Translation: CASSLDGGREQPQHF. The chain joins TRBV7-9 to TRBJ1-5; perhaps TRBD1 as D (6 bases). Germline lookup yields CDR1 SEHNR and CDR2 FQNEAQ (reference sequence). The CDR3 is made up of 15 amino acids. V lost 1 base to trimming and J lost 7 bases, with 14 bases between them.

This chain connects TRBV19 to TRBJ2-3, with TRBD2 matching over 7 bases. CDR1 is LNHDA, CDR2 SQIVND, per germline (reference sequence). The CDR3 loop spans 17 amino acids. V was pared by 2 bases and J by 5 bases, with 13 bases of the junction left unmatched. Here the CDR3 DNA reads TGTGCCAGTAGTATAAATGTCCTAGCGGCGAAGCTAGATACGCAGTATTTT. It yields the protein CASSINVLAAKLDTQYF.

The J gene is TRBJ2-2, the V gene TRBV19; 7 bases line up with TRBD1. Unmatched junction bases numbered 6, after V lost 9 bases and J lost 5 bases. Germline V gene sequence: CDR1 LNHDA, CDR2 SQIVND (reference sequence). The CDR3 is made up of 13 amino acids. The CDR3: CASLDRETGELFF. The CDR3 nucleotides are TGTGCCAGCCTCGACAGGGAAACCGGGGAGCTGTTTTTT.

The CDR3 DNA is TGCGCCAGCAGACTGGGGTTGACCTACGAGCAGTACTTC. It codes for CASRLGLTYEQYF. The genes are TRBV5-1 and TRBJ2-7; D is ambiguous. This CDR3 comprises 13 residues. V lost 5 bases, J lost 2 bases, and 11 bases lay in between. The V gene's germline CDR1 is SGHRS and CDR2 YFSETQ. Using reference TRBV5-1 and TRBJ2-7 for the parts outside the CDR3, the full variable domain is KAGVTQTPRYLIKTRGQQVTLSCSPISGHRSVSWYQQTPGQGLQFLFEYFSETQRNKGNFPGRFSGRQFSNSRSEMNVSTLELGDSALYLCASRLGLTYEQYFGPGTRLTVT.

By share, this clone counts as medium-sized. This specimen includes other DNA sequences encoding the same CDR3. V usage is TRBV6-5 and J usage is TRBJ2-7; possible D gene TRBD2, 6 bases. Germline values: CDR1 MNHEY, CDR2 SVGAGI. The CDR3 consists of 14 residues. V was trimmed by 0 bases and J by 3 bases, leaving 9 bases between them. The CDR3 nucleotides read TGTGCCAGCAGTTACTCTTTGGGGGGCTACGAGCAGTACTTC. This sequence encodes CASSYSLGGYEQYF.

Only one count was recorded for this clone. The chain is built from TRBV27 and TRBJ2-7, with 8 bases aligning to TRBD1. CDR3 length equals 14 residues. J was trimmed by 3 bases and V by 4 bases; bases with no gene match: 5. The V gene's germline CDR1 is MNHEY and CDR2 SMNVEV (reference sequence). CDR3 nucleotide sequence: TGTGCCAGCAGTTACAGGACAGGGAACTACGAGCAGTACTTC. This codes for CASSYRTGNYEQYF.

This clone has a single count. The gene calls are TRBV9 and TRBJ1-1; a possible D gene is TRBD1 (6 bases). The CDR3 runs 17 residues. Germline V CDR1 and CDR2: SGDLS, YYNGEE. Trimming stripped 0 bases from V and 4 bases from J, with 19 bases between. The CDR3 DNA is TGTGCCAGCAGCGTAGCGGGGGGCGCCCGGATGGTCACTGAAGCTTTCTTT. Amino acids: CASSVAGGARMVTEAFF.

The V gene is TRBV29-1, the J gene TRBJ1-5, with a weak D call TRBD1 (6 bases). The CDR3 length is 14 residues. Germline loops: CDR1 SQVTM, CDR2 ANQGSEA. The V gene lost 5 bases and the J gene lost 4 bases, with 15 bases spanning the gap. CDR3 residues: CSVRGSGWNQPQHF. In nucleotides, the CDR3 is TGCAGCGTTAGGGGGTCAGGGTGGAATCAGCCCCAGCATTTT. The full variable domain, rest sourced from reference TRBV29-1 and TRBJ1-5, is SAVISQKPSRDICQRGTSLTIQCQVDSQVTMMFWYRQQPGQSLTLIATANQGSEATYESGFVIDKFPISRPNLTFSTLTVSNMSPEDSSIYLCSVRGSGWNQPQHFGDGTRLSIL.

V gene TRBV18 combines with J gene TRBJ1-6; D perhaps matches TRBD1 (5 bases). V was shortened by 4 bases and J by 6 bases, with 13 bases between the two germline ends. CDR3 size: 15 residues. Germline CDR1 reads KGHSH; CDR2 reads LQKENI. The chain's CDR3 is CASSRDGSINSPLHF. The CDR3, as DNA: TGTGCCAGCTCACGGGACGGCTCGATTAATTCACCCCTCCACTTT.

This clone was seen more than once but under ten times. This chain uses TRBV2 with TRBJ2-5; 7 bases line up with TRBD1. V shed 7 bases and J 0 bases; nucleotides not matched to a gene: 5. Per the germline V gene, CDR1 is SNHLY and CDR2 is FYNNEI. The CDR3 covers 14 residues. The chain's CDR3 is CASNLDRNQETQYF. The CDR3 coding sequence is TGTGCCAGCAACTTGGACAGGAACCAAGAGACCCAGTACTTC.

J is TRBJ2-7 and V is TRBV5-1; D is possibly TRBD2 (6 bases). The CDR3 has 14 amino acids. CDR1 is SGHRS, CDR2 YFSETQ, per germline. V was cut by 0 bases and J by 5 bases, with 12 bases left in between. The CDR3 DNA follows: TGCGCCAGCAGCTTGGGCGGGGAGTTCCACGAGCAGTACTTC. Amino acid sequence: CASSLGGEFHEQYF.

The chain combines TRBV6-4 with TRBJ2-7; D might be TRBD2 (5 bases). The CDR3 runs 13 residues. In germline, CDR1 is MRHNA, CDR2 SNTAGT. Trimming took 3 bases from V and 6 from J, leaving 12 bases between them. CDR3 sequence: CASSEEVGSEQYF. CDR3 bases: TGTGCCAGCAGTGAGGAGGTGGGGTCCGAGCAGTACTTC.

The gene calls are TRBV18 and TRBJ1-4, with D perhaps matching TRBD1 (5 bases). Germline V CDR1 and CDR2: KGHSH, LQKENI. Trimming removed 3 bases from V and 17 bases from J, with 16 bases in between. There are 12 residues in the CDR3. Written as DNA, the CDR3 is TGTGCCAGCTCACCGCGAGGACAAGATCTTTTTTTT. The encoded protein is CASSPRGQDLFF.